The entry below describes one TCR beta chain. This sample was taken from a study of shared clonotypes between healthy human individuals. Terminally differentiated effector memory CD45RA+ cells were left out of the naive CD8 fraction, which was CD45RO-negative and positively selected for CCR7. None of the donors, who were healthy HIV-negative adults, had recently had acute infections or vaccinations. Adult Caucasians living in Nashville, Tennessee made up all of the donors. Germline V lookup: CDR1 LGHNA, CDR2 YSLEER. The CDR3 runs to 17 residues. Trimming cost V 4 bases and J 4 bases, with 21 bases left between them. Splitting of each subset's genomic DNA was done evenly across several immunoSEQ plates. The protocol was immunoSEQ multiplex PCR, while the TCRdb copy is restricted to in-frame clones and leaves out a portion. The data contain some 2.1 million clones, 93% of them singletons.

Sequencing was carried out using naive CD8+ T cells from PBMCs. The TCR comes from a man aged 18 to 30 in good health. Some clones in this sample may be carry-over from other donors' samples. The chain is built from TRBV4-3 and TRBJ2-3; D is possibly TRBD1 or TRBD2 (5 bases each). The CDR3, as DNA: TGCGCCAGCAGCCCAAGCTGGGGGTTCTCCTCCCCAGATACGCAGTATTTT. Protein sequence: CASSPSWGFSSPDTQYF.